A single sample is the source of the 30 T cell receptor beta chains below, sequenced in a study of blood T cells in healthy people across ages. Sample-barcoded 5' priming and a J-beta primer mix drove a second PCR of 7 to 11 cycles. TCRdb recomputed calls from the 5' RACE reads with MiXCR, one row per CDR3 protein. The data contain about 780,000 distinct CDR3 sequences, around a quarter of them seen just once; the ten biggest clones take up less than 3.5%. The sample also formed part of further work on T cells of mothers and their children.

The sequenced sample consisted of blood. The receptor set was obtained from a boy aged 5-17 years in good health.

The chain combines TRBV3-1 with TRBJ1-5, with D perhaps matching TRBD1 (6 bases). The germline V gene encodes CDR1 LGHDT and CDR2 YNNKEL (reference sequence). V lost 2 bases and J lost 5, with 13 bases in between. This CDR3 comprises 15 residues. The CDR3 region is CASSQSSGQDQPQHF. The CDR3 DNA is TGTGCCAGCAGCCAATCTTCGGGACAAGATCAGCCCCAGCATTTT.

This clonotype was seen only a few times. V gene TRBV7-3 combines with J gene TRBJ2-5; D might be TRBD1 (6 bases). With 5 bases removed from V and 11 bases from J, the gap between germline ends came to 21 bases. The germline gives CDR1 SGHTA, CDR2 FQGTGA. The CDR3 runs to 14 residues. In DNA, the CDR3 is TGTGCCAGCAGCCTGGACACGGAGTGGGGGCAGCAGTACTTC. It yields the protein CASSLDTEWGQQYF. Supplemented by reference TRBV7-3 and TRBJ2-5, the full variable domain reads GAGVSQTPSNKVTEKGKYVELRCDPISGHTALYWYRQSLGQGPEFLIYFQGTGAADDSGLPNDRFFAVRPEGSVSTLKIQRTERGDSAVYLCASSLDTEWGQQYFGPGTRLLVL.

This sequence joins TRBV24-1 and TRBJ2-1; D may be TRBD1 (6 bases). Germline CDR1 is KGHDR and CDR2 is SFDVKD. This CDR3 has 14 amino acids. Trimming removed 5 bases from V and 7 bases from J, with 14 bases in between. The CDR3 coding sequence is TGTGCCACCAGTGTGACAGGAGGAGTGAATGAGCAGTTCTTC. This translates into CATSVTGGVNEQFF.

This clonotype was detected a few times. The chain couples TRBV5-1 to TRBJ2-5; TRBD1 matches at 8 bases. The closer fit of TRBJ2-7 to the DNA end suggests the J call may be wrong. CDR1 SGHRS and CDR2 YFSETQ come from the germline V gene. This CDR3 has 15 amino acids. The CDR3, as DNA: TGCGCCAGCAGCAACAGACAGGGGCGGTCCTACGAGCAGTACTTC. Protein: CASSNRQGRSYEQYF.

In the case of this clonotype: The conserved closing phenylalanine or tryptophan is absent in this CDR3, likely reflecting a read error. No DNA is shown, since the ends of the CDR3 on it are uncertain; the CDR3 is the one TCRdb lists. V and J are TRBV5-1 and TRBJ1-1. The CDR3 spans 8 amino acids, including both terminal residues. Germline V gene data show CDR1 as SGHRS and CDR2 as YFSETQ. The CDR3 sequence: CASSRRRV.

Only a few counts were recorded for this clonotype. The CDR3 loop is CASQGLAVFETQYF. The DNA of the CDR3 is TGTGCCAGCCAGGGACTAGCCGTCTTCGAGACCCAGTACTTC. This chain uses TRBV6-1 with TRBJ2-1, with 9 bases aligning to TRBD2. The DNA end favors TRBJ2-5, so the J call may be wrong. This CDR3 spans 14 amino acids. CDR1 is MNHNS, CDR2 SASEGT, per germline.

The genes are TRBV7-9 and TRBJ2-1; the match to TRBD1 covers 8 bases. With 4 bases clipped from V and 6 bases from J, the junction kept 8 bases outside the gene matches. The length of the CDR3 is 15 residues. Germline CDR1 reads SEHNR; CDR2 reads FQNEAQ (reference sequence). The CDR3, as DNA: TGTGCCAGCAGCTGGAGGACAGGGACGATCAATGAGCAGTTCTTC. Its translation is CASSWRTGTINEQFF. The variable domain in full, with the rest retrieved from reference TRBV7-9 and TRBJ2-1, is DTGVSQNPRHKITKRGQNVTFRCDPISEHNRLYWYRQTLGQGPEFLTYFQNEAQLEKSRLLSDRFSAERPKGSFSTLEIQRTEQGDSAMYLCASSWRTGTINEQFFGPGTRLTVL.

This clonotype occurred a few times. The chain links TRBV29-1 to TRBJ2-6; D is unresolved. Germline values: CDR1 SQVTM, CDR2 ANQGSEA. The CDR3 sequence is 12 residues long. The V and J ends lost 6 bases and 2 bases respectively, with 5 bases between them. The CDR3 loop is CSVPTGANVLTF. DNA of the CDR3: TGCAGCGTCCCGACTGGGGCCAACGTCCTGACTTTC.

The chain couples TRBV12-3 or TRBV12-4 to TRBJ1-4; D is perhaps TRBD1 (5 bases). The V end was cut by 6 bases, the J end by 3 bases, with 11 bases between. CDR3 length: 14 residues. CDR3 DNA: TGTGCCAGCAGAATTCAGGGTTCTAATGAAAAACTGTTTTTT. It translates to CASRIQGSNEKLFF.

The CDR3 coding sequence is TGTGCCAGCACCGAACAGGGGGATCAGCCCCAGCATTTT. Translated, it gives CASTEQGDQPQHF. The rearrangement links TRBV6-6 to TRBJ1-5; 8 bases are shared with TRBD1. Germline V gene sequence: CDR1 MNHNY, CDR2 SVGAGI (reference sequence). V trimming: 7 bases; J trimming: 5 bases; junction bases outside the gene matches: 4. The CDR3 consists of 13 residues.

The gene calls are TRBV7-9 and TRBJ2-1; either TRBD1 or TRBD2 may supply D (6 bases each). V lost 5 bases to trimming and J lost 8 bases, with 25 bases between them. The CDR3 extends over 17 amino acids. CDR1 is SEHNR, CDR2 FQNEAQ, per germline (reference sequence). The CDR3 DNA is TGTGCCAGCAGCCGAGAAAGGGACACCCTAGCGACCGATGAGCAGTTCTTC. It specifies CASSRERDTLATDEQFF. The full variable domain, in which reference TRBV7-9 and TRBJ2-1 provide the parts outside the CDR3, is DTGVSQNPRHKITKRGQNVTFRCDPISEHNRLYWYRQTLGQGPEFLTYFQNEAQLEKSRLLSDRFSAERPKGSFSTLEIQRTEQGDSAMYLCASSRERDTLATDEQFFGPGTRLTVL.

This chain connects TRBV3-1 to TRBJ2-1; a possible D gene is TRBD2 (7 bases). Germline values: CDR1 LGHDT, CDR2 YNNKEL (reference sequence). CDR3 length: 14 residues. V lost 5 bases and J 8 bases, leaving 16 bases between the germline ends. CDR3 in amino acids: CASSIRGADDEQFF. As DNA, the CDR3 is TGTGCCAGCAGCATTCGGGGGGCCGACGATGAGCAGTTCTTC.

The table lists this clonotype with a few counts. This chain's CDR3 is CASRLDSLEETQYF. The CDR3 DNA follows: TGTGCCAGCAGACTCGACTCGTTGGAAGAGACCCAGTACTTC. The chain recombines TRBV3-1 with TRBJ2-5; unclear D gene. Trimming shortened V by 6 bases and J by 3 bases, and 14 bases separated the two germline ends. The CDR3 is 14 amino acids. Per germline, CDR1 LGHDT and CDR2 YNNKEL (reference sequence).

The rearrangement links TRBV5-1 to TRBJ2-1; TRBD1 aligns across 7 bases. Germline CDR1 is SGHRS and CDR2 is YFSETQ. This CDR3 has 14 amino acids. The trim removed 2 bases at V and 5 bases at J, leaving 4 bases unmatched. CDR3 nucleotides: TGCGCCAGCAGCTTAGGGACAGTGGACAATGAGCAGTTCTTC. This codes for CASSLGTVDNEQFF.

This clonotype was counted only a few times. The chain is built from TRBV2 and TRBJ2-1, with D possibly being TRBD1 (5 bases). Germline CDR1 is SNHLY and CDR2 is FYNNEI. This CDR3 is built from 15 residues. V was pared by 8 bases and J by 5 bases, with 19 bases between. This CDR3 is CASSWERGYNNEQFF. CDR3 coding DNA: TGTGCCAGCTCGTGGGAAAGGGGTTATAACAATGAGCAGTTCTTC.

This clonotype was picked up a small number of times. Here the CDR3 DNA reads TGTGCCAGCAGCCCCTTACTGACAGGGGAGAATGGGAACACCATATATTTT. Its translation: CASSPLLTGENGNTIYF. V usage is TRBV9 and J usage is TRBJ1-3; 8 positions agree with TRBD1. The CDR3 runs to 17 residues. V lost 4 bases and J lost 7; bases outside the gene matches: 16. Germline CDR1 is SGDLS and CDR2 is YYNGEE.

In nucleotides, the CDR3 is TGCAGCGTTGACGACGGAAGTAATGAGCAGTTCTTC. The encoded protein is CSVDDGSNEQFF. V gene TRBV29-1 combines with J gene TRBJ2-1; no clear D. The CDR3 is 12 amino acids. The germline CDR1 and CDR2 sequences are SQVTM and ANQGSEA. The germline V and J ends were trimmed by 3 bases and 7 bases, with 10 bases remaining between them.

The chain joins TRBV29-1 to TRBJ2-7; possibly TRBD1 or TRBD2 for D (6 bases each). The CDR3 covers 13 residues. Germline CDR1 and CDR2: SQVTM and ANQGSEA. Between the trimmed V and J ends, which lost 1 base and 4 bases, there was a span of 11 bases. The CDR3 loop is CSVEAGANYEQYF. In DNA form, the CDR3 reads TGCAGCGTTGAAGCGGGGGCTAATTACGAGCAGTACTTC.

The J gene is TRBJ2-7, the V gene TRBV12-3 or TRBV12-4; the D gene is possibly TRBD2 (7 bases). The CDR3 length is 16 residues. V was clipped by 1 base and J by 2 bases, with 15 bases between them. CDR3 residues: CASSLDGGGATYEQYF. The CDR3 DNA is TGTGCCAGCAGTTTAGACGGTGGGGGGGCCACCTACGAGCAGTACTTC.

This chain connects TRBV29-1 to TRBJ2-1; unclear D gene. Between the trimmed V and J ends, which lost 7 bases and 6 bases, there was a span of 10 bases. Germline-derived CDR1 and CDR2 are SQVTM and ANQGSEA. There are 11 residues in the CDR3. The chain's CDR3 is CSATQVNEQFF. The CDR3 DNA is TGCAGCGCCACGCAGGTCAATGAGCAGTTCTTC.

The J gene is TRBJ2-5, the V gene TRBV24-1, with 15 bases matching TRBD2. The DNA end is a closer match to TRBJ2-1, so the J assignment may be wrong. The CDR3 runs to 19 residues. Germline V gene data show CDR1 as KGHDR and CDR2 as SFDVKD. The CDR3 sequence: CATSDLRTSGGAPYNEQFF. DNA of the CDR3: TGTGCCACCAGTGATTTGCGGACTAGCGGGGGGGCCCCATACAATGAGCAGTTCTTC.

This clonotype has just a few counts. The chain uses TRBV12-3 or TRBV12-4 and TRBJ2-3, with D perhaps TRBD1 or TRBD2 (6 bases each). V was clipped by 1 base and J by 4 bases, with 9 bases between them. The CDR3 sequence is 14 residues long. CDR3 coding DNA: TGTGCCAGCAGTTTAGGGGGGGCTCCAGATACGCAGTATTTT. This encodes CASSLGGAPDTQYF.

In its sample, this clonotype was seen many times. The V and J genes are TRBV4-2 and TRBJ2-2; D is uncertain. The CDR3 has 12 residues. CDR1 and CDR2 (germline): LGHNA, YNFKEQ. V was cut by 3 bases and J by 2 bases, with 1 base left in between. CDR3 residues: CASSHNTGELFF. The CDR3 nucleotides read TGTGCCAGCAGCCACAACACCGGGGAGCTGTTTTTT.

The chain links TRBV29-1 to TRBJ1-2, with D hard to call. Germline CDR1 SQVTM, CDR2 ANQGSEA. V dropped 4 bases and J dropped 0 bases, with 9 bases sitting between them. The CDR3 sequence is 13 residues long. The CDR3: CSVGQPTNYGYTF. For the CDR3, the DNA is TGCAGCGTTGGTCAGCCAACTAACTATGGCTACACCTTC.

This clonotype occurred once. V and J are TRBV29-1 and TRBJ2-3; D may be TRBD1 or TRBD2 (6 bases each). The ends were cut back, 7 bases at V and 5 bases at J, with 19 bases in the middle. This CDR3 has 14 residues. Per the germline V gene, CDR1 is SQVTM and CDR2 is ANQGSEA. CDR3 in amino acids: CSAYGGTKEDTQYF. The CDR3 bases are TGCAGCGCTTATGGAGGGACAAAAGAAGATACGCAGTATTTT.

This chain links TRBV25-1 with TRBJ2-1; D not certain. CDR1 and CDR2 (germline): MGHDK, SYGVNS. The CDR3 contains 14 residues. V was pared by 11 bases and J by 0 bases, with 14 bases between. CDR3 sequence (DNA): TGTGCCGCCCAGGAGTCACTCTCCTACAATGAGCAGTTCTTC. Its protein is CAAQESLSYNEQFF.

The chain recombines TRBV29-1 with TRBJ1-2; 7 bases fit TRBD1. Trimming took 6 bases from V and 4 from J; bases not matched to a gene: 14. This CDR3 region has 15 residues. Looked up from germline, CDR1 is SQVTM and CDR2 is ANQGSEA. The CDR3 sequence: CSVVITPGTAYGYTF. The CDR3 coding sequence is TGCAGCGTAGTCATAACTCCCGGGACAGCCTATGGCTACACCTTC.

This clonotype was detected a few times. CDR3 residues: CASSLVRDGQFF. CDR3 nucleotides: TGTGCCAGCAGCTTAGTCAGGGATGGGCAGTTCTTC. The chain recombines TRBV11-2 with TRBJ2-5, with TRBD1 as a possible D gene (5 bases). The end of the DNA is better explained by TRBJ2-1, so the J call may be wrong. The length of the CDR3 is 12 residues. Germline-derived CDR1 and CDR2 are SGHAT and FQNNGV.

V and J are TRBV10-2 and TRBJ1-2; TRBD1 agrees at 7 bases. Germline CDR1 reads WSHSY; CDR2 reads SAAADI. The J segment lost 5 bases and the V segment lost 6 bases, leaving 9 bases of the junction unmatched. This CDR3 spans 14 amino acids. In nucleotides, the CDR3 is TGCGCCAGCAGCCAACAGGGGAGTGAATATGGCTACACCTTC. Its protein is CASSQQGSEYGYTF.

The chain couples TRBV10-3 to TRBJ2-2; TRBD2 matches at 15 bases. The CDR3 extends over 18 amino acids. Germline CDR1 ENHRY, CDR2 SYGVKD. J gave up 4 bases and V 6 bases, and 9 bases lay outside the gene matches. The CDR3 DNA reads TGTGCCATCAGCGATCCGGGACTAGCGGGGGGACTCACCGGGGAGCTGTTTTTT. Translated, it gives CAISDPGLAGGLTGELFF.